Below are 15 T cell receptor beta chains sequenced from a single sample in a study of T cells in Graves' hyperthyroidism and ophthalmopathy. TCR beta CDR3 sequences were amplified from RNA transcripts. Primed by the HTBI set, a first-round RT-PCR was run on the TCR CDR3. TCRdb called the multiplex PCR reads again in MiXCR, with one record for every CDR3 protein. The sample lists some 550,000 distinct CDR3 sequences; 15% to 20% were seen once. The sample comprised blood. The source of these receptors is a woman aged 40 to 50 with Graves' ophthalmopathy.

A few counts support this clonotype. For the CDR3, the DNA is TGTGCCAGCAGCTTACGGCAGGGGGCGGGAGGTGAAGCTTTCTTT. This gives the protein CASSLRQGAGGEAFF. The chain recombines TRBV13 with TRBJ1-1; the match to TRBD1 covers 8 bases. Germline trimming cut 2 bases from V and 7 bases from J; bases unmatched to any gene: 9. This CDR3 spans 15 amino acids. Germline V lookup: CDR1 PRHDT, CDR2 FYEKMQ (reference sequence).

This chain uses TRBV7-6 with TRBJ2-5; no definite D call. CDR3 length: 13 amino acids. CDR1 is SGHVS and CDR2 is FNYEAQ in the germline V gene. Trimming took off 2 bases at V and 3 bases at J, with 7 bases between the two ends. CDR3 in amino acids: CASSLKTKETQYF. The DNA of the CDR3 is TGTGCCAGCAGCTTAAAAACGAAAGAGACCCAGTACTTC.

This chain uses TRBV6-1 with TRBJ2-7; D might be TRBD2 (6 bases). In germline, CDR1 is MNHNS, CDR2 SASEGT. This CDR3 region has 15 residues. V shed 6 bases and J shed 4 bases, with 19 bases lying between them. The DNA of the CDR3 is TGTGCCAGCAGCAACCAGGGTGGAGGGTGGTACGAGCAGTACTTC. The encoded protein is CASSNQGGGWYEQYF.

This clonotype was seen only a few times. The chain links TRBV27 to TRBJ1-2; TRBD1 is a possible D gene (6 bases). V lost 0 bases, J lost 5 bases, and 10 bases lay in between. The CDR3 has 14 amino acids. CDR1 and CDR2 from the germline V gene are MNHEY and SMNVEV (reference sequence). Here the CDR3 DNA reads TGTGCCAGCAGTTTATCCCTCGGACAGTATGGCTACACCTTC. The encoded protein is CASSLSLGQYGYTF.

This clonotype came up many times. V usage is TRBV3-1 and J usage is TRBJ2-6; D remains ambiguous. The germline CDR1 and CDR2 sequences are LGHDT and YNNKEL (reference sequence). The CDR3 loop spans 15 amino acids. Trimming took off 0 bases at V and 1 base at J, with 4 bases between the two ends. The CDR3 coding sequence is TGTGCCAGCAGCCAAGAAGGGTCTGGGGCCAACGTCCTGACTTTC. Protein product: CASSQEGSGANVLTF.

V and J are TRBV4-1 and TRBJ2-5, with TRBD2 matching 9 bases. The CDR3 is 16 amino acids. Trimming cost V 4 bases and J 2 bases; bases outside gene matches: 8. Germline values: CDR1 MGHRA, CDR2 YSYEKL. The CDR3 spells CASSPAQTSGQETQYF. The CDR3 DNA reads TGCGCCAGCAGCCCGGCACAAACTAGCGGGCAAGAGACCCAGTACTTC.

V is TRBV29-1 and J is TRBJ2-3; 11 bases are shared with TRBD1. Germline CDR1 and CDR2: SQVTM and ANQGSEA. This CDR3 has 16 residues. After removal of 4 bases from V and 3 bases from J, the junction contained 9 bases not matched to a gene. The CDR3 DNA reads TGCAGCGTTGCCCGGGGGACAGGGGGTCCGACAGATACGCAGTATTTT. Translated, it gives CSVARGTGGPTDTQYF.

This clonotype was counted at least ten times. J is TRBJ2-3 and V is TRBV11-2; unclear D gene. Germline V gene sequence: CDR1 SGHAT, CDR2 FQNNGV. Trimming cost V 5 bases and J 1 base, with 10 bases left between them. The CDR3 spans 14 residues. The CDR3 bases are TGTGCCAGCAGCCCCCAATACGGCACAGATACGCAGTATTTT. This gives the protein CASSPQYGTDTQYF.

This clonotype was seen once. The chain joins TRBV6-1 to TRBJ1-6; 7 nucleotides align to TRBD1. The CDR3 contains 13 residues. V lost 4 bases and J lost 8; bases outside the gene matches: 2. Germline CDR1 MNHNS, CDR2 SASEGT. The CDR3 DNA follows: TGTGCCAGCAGTGCCGACAGGGATTCACCCCTCCACTTT. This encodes CASSADRDSPLHF.

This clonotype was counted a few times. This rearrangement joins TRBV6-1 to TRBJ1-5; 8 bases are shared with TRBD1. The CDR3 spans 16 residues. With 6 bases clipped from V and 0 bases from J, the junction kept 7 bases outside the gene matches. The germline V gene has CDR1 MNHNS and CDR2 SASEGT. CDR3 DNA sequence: TGTGCCAGCAGAGCCGAGGGACAGGTTAGCAATCAGCCCCAGCATTTT. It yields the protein CASRAEGQVSNQPQHF.

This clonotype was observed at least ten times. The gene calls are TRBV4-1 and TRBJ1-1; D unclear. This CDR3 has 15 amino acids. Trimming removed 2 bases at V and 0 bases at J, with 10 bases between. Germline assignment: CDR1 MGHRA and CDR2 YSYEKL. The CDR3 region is CASSQPGDMNTEAFF. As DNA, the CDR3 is TGCGCCAGCAGCCAACCTGGTGACATGAACACTGAAGCTTTCTTT.

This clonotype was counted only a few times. CDR3 sequence: CATSRDLGYTEAFF. DNA of the CDR3: TGTGCCACCAGCAGAGATCTGGGGTACACTGAAGCTTTCTTT. V is TRBV15 and J is TRBJ1-1; D remains unclear. The germline V gene has CDR1 LNHNV and CDR2 YYDKDF (reference sequence). This CDR3 region has 14 residues. V lost 0 bases and J lost 3, with 8 bases in between.

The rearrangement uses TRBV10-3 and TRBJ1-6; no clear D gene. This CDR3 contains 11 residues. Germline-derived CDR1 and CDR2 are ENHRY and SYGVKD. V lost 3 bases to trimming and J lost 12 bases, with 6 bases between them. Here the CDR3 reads CAISEELPLHF. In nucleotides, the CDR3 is TGTGCCATCAGTGAAGAATTACCCCTCCACTTT.

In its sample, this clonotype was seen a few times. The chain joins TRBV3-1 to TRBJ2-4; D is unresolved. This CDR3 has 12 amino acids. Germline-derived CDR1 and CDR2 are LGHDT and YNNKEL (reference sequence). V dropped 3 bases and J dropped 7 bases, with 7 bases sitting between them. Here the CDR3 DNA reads TGTGCCAGCAGCCAGCATCAGAACATTCAGTACTTC. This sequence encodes CASSQHQNIQYF.

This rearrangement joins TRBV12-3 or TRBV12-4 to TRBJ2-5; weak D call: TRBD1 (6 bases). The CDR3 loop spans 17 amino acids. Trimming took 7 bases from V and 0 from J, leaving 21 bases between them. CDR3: CASTPPPPGHYQETQYF. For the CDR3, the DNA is TGTGCCAGCACTCCCCCCCCCCCGGGACACTACCAAGAGACCCAGTACTTC.